What follows are 26 T cell receptor beta chains derived from one specimen sequenced in a study of blood T cell repertoires in COVID-19. Method: immunoSEQ multiplex PCR; TCRdb's copy keeps in-frame clones and lacks some. The repertoire holds under 250,000 clones, with about 87% as singletons. Sequencing used peripheral blood. The receptors originated from a young man with COVID-19, enrolled during active disease.

The CDR3 sequence: CASSYGPPDSPLHF. CDR3 sequence (DNA): TGTGCCAGCAGTTACGGGCCCCCAGACTCACCCCTCCACTTT. V is TRBV6-5 and J is TRBJ1-6; D is uncertain. The CDR3 extends over 14 amino acids. V was shortened by 2 bases and J by 10 bases, with 12 bases between the two germline ends. The germline CDR1 and CDR2 sequences are MNHEY and SVGAGI.

This clone was found a few times. V usage is TRBV11-2 and J usage is TRBJ2-7, with 8 bases lining up with TRBD1. Germline-derived CDR1 and CDR2 are SGHAT and FQNNGV. Unmatched junction bases numbered 5, after V lost 1 base and J lost 0 bases. The CDR3 runs 16 residues. The CDR3 nucleotides are TGTGCCAGCAGCTTAGCCTTCACAGGGGGCTCCTACGAGCAGTACTTC. Translation: CASSLAFTGGSYEQYF.

This chain connects TRBV11-3 to TRBJ2-7; D not certain. Germline V gene sequence: CDR1 SGHNT, CDR2 YENEEA. The CDR3 is made up of 14 amino acids. The V and J ends lost 2 bases and 0 bases respectively, with 8 bases between them. The CDR3: CASSLFADSYEQYF. The CDR3 coding sequence is TGTGCCAGCAGCTTATTTGCAGACTCCTACGAGCAGTACTTC.

The rearrangement joins TRBV7-9 to TRBJ2-7; no reliable D call. V was trimmed by 3 bases and J by 0 bases, leaving 9 bases between them. Per germline, CDR1 SEHNR and CDR2 FQNEAQ (reference sequence). This CDR3 region has 14 residues. CDR3 residues: CASSLMVSSYEQYF. In DNA, the CDR3 is TGTGCCAGCAGCTTGATGGTCAGCTCCTACGAGCAGTACTTC.

The J gene is TRBJ2-1, the V gene TRBV4-1, with D possibly matching TRBD2 (5 bases). The CDR3 spans 15 residues. The germline V gene encodes CDR1 MGHRA and CDR2 YSYEKL. Trimming stripped 4 bases from V and 6 bases from J, with 16 bases between. CDR3 loop: CASSLSPLTSNEQFF. The CDR3 DNA is TGCGCCAGCAGCCTTTCCCCTCTAACTAGCAATGAGCAGTTCTTC.

Here the CDR3 DNA reads TGTGCCAGCAGCCAAAGGGCGGGCTACTCACCCCTCCACTTT. Its translation is CASSQRAGYSPLHF. The genes are TRBV4-2 and TRBJ1-6; D gene unclear. This CDR3 comprises 14 residues. Germline CDR1 is LGHNA and CDR2 is YNFKEQ. V was cut by 2 bases and J by 10 bases, with 12 bases left in between.

This rearrangement joins TRBV19 to TRBJ1-5; 8 bases are a match to TRBD1. V gave up 8 bases and J gave up 3 bases; unmatched junction bases: 15. The CDR3 extends over 17 amino acids. Germline CDR1 is LNHDA and CDR2 is SQIVND (reference sequence). CDR3: CASQSLSQGAFNQPQHF. CDR3 nucleotides: TGTGCCAGTCAGTCTTTGTCCCAGGGGGCGTTCAATCAGCCCCAGCATTTT.

The chain uses TRBV7-9 and TRBJ2-1; TRBD2 matches at 16 bases. Germline CDR1 SEHNR, CDR2 FQNEAQ (reference sequence). The junction had 10 bases not matched to a gene; V was cut back by 2 bases and J by 6 bases. CDR3 size: 19 residues. DNA of the CDR3: TGTGCCAGCAGCTTAAGGGCCGGGACTAGCGGGAGGGCTATCAATGAGCAGTTCTTC. Protein product: CASSLRAGTSGRAINEQFF.

The rearrangement joins TRBV5-6 to TRBJ1-2; possibly TRBD1 for D (5 bases). Deletions cut 1 base from V and 0 bases from J, with 19 bases between. From germline, CDR1 is SGHDT and CDR2 YYEEEE. The length of the CDR3 is 18 residues. The CDR3 loop is CASSLRSYGGKPNYGYTF. CDR3 nucleotide sequence: TGTGCCAGCAGCTTGAGATCCTACGGGGGAAAGCCTAACTATGGCTACACCTTC.

V and J are TRBV4-2 and TRBJ1-1; D remains unclear. The germline V gene encodes CDR1 LGHNA and CDR2 YNFKEQ. With 1 base removed from V and 9 bases from J, the gap between germline ends came to 12 bases. The CDR3 totals 13 residues. CDR3 nucleotide sequence: TGTGCCAGCAGCCAAGGGAGGGCATCCAAAGCTTTCTTT. Encoded protein: CASSQGRASKAFF.

As DNA, the CDR3 is TGTGCCAGCAGCCAAGAAGTTCTAGCGGGAACAGATACGCAGTATTTT. Residues: CASSQEVLAGTDTQYF. The V call is TRBV3-1 (or the pseudogene TRBV3-2), the J call TRBJ2-3; 9 nucleotides agree with TRBD2. Trimming cost V 0 bases and J 3 bases; bases outside gene matches: 4. This CDR3 has 16 amino acids. Germline-derived CDR1 and CDR2 are LGHDT and YNNKEL (reference sequence).

The chain combines TRBV7-2 with TRBJ1-6; the match to TRBD1 covers 11 bases. The CDR3 extends over 15 amino acids. Germline V gene sequence: CDR1 SGHTA, CDR2 FQGNSA. J was trimmed by 9 bases and V by 5 bases; bases with no gene match: 6. The CDR3 loop reads CASSTWTGGSSPLHF. In nucleotides, the CDR3 is TGTGCCAGCAGCACGTGGACAGGGGGCTCTTCACCCCTCCACTTT.

CDR3 protein: CSASYPGDSGANVLTF. Here the CDR3 DNA reads TGCAGTGCTAGTTACCCAGGGGACTCTGGGGCCAACGTCCTGACTTTC. The chain links TRBV20-1 to TRBJ2-6; possible D gene TRBD1, 6 bases. The CDR3 sequence is 16 residues long. CDR1 and CDR2 (germline): DFQATT, SNEGSKA (reference sequence). V dropped 3 bases and J dropped 0 bases, with 12 bases sitting between them.

The rearrangement joins TRBV3-1 (or the pseudogene TRBV3-2) to TRBJ2-2, with a possible D match to TRBD2 (6 bases). In germline, CDR1 is LGHDT, CDR2 YNNKEL (reference sequence). The CDR3 spans 15 residues. Trimming stripped 4 bases from V and 10 bases from J, with 19 bases between. Here the CDR3 reads CASSLRGSRDTELFF. Written as DNA, the CDR3 is TGTGCCAGCAGCCTAAGAGGCTCGCGGGATACGGAGCTGTTTTTT.

This sequence joins TRBV29-1 and TRBJ2-1; 7 bases are shared with TRBD2. Germline loops: CDR1 SQVTM, CDR2 ANQGSEA. Trimming cost V 4 bases and J 6 bases; bases outside gene matches: 12. The CDR3 consists of 15 residues. CDR3 residues: CSVGSRAGIVNEQFF. The CDR3 region has the DNA TGCAGCGTTGGGTCACGAGCGGGAATTGTCAATGAGCAGTTCTTC.

The chain joins TRBV7-2 to TRBJ2-3, with TRBD2 identical over 7 bases. The CDR3 has 19 residues. The germline V gene encodes CDR1 SGHTA and CDR2 FQGNSA. Losses at the gene ends were 3 bases for V and 2 bases for J; bases not matched to a gene: 17. In nucleotides, the CDR3 is TGTGCCAGCAGCTTCAGAGGGGCCGCTAGCGGAGTTATCACAGATACGCAGTATTTT. Its translation is CASSFRGAASGVITDTQYF. Using reference TRBV7-2 and TRBJ2-3 for the parts outside the CDR3, the full variable domain is GAGVSQSPSNKVTEKGKDVELRCDPISGHTALYWYRQSLGQGLEFLIYFQGNSAPDKSGLPSDRFSAERTGGSVSTLTIQRTQQEDSAVYLCASSFRGAASGVITDTQYFGPGTRLTVL.

In the case of this clone: Compared with germline, one end of the junction differs, possibly owing to a read error. The chain is built from TRBV14 and TRBJ2-1, with no clear D. The CDR3 runs to 17 residues. The germline gives CDR1 SGHDN, CDR2 FVKESK. The CDR3 DNA follows: TGTGCCAGCAGCCAAGACCCCTCCACGGCGGTTCGCAATAAGCAGTTCTTC. As protein: CASSQDPSTAVRNKQFF.

The V gene is TRBV7-2, the J gene TRBJ1-6; tentative D call: TRBD1 (5 bases). CDR3 length: 16 amino acids. Trimming removed 3 bases from V and 5 bases from J, with 14 bases in between. CDR1 and CDR2 (germline): SGHTA, FQGNSA. The CDR3 nucleotides read TGTGCCAGCAGCTTGCGGGGGGTCATGGATAATTCACCCCTCCACTTT. It specifies CASSLRGVMDNSPLHF.

This chain connects TRBV27 to TRBJ1-2, with TRBD1 identical over 7 bases. Germline trimming cut 6 bases from V and 2 bases from J; bases unmatched to any gene: 6. The CDR3 runs to 14 residues. The germline gives CDR1 MNHEY, CDR2 SMNVEV (reference sequence). DNA of the CDR3: TGTGCCAGCAGCCCCGGGGACAGAAACTATGGCTACACCTTC. It encodes CASSPGDRNYGYTF.

The chain links TRBV2 to TRBJ2-3; 12 bases are a match to TRBD2. The CDR3 runs to 15 residues. The V segment lost 6 bases and the J segment 4 bases; nucleotides outside the gene matches: 5. CDR1 is SNHLY, CDR2 FYNNEI, per germline. The CDR3 is CASSQTSGGADTQYF. The DNA of the CDR3 is TGTGCCAGCAGCCAGACTAGCGGGGGAGCAGATACGCAGTATTTT.

This clone was seen only once. This rearrangement joins TRBV24-1 to TRBJ2-4; D might be TRBD1 (5 bases). Between the trimmed V and J ends, which lost 9 bases and 0 bases, there was a span of 14 bases. Germline V gives CDR1 KGHDR, CDR2 SFDVKD. CDR3 length: 15 residues. The CDR3 sequence is CATSDGRAAKNIQYF. CDR3 sequence (DNA): TGTGCCACCTCAGACGGCAGGGCAGCCAAAAACATTCAGTACTTC.

This clone was seen only once. V usage is TRBV18 and J usage is TRBJ2-7, with 8 bases lining up with TRBD2. J lost 3 bases, V lost 3 bases, and 13 bases had no gene match. The CDR3 covers 17 residues. Germline V lookup: CDR1 KGHSH, CDR2 LQKENI. CDR3 region: CASSPPPFGGLVYEQYF. DNA for the CDR3: TGTGCCAGCTCACCCCCCCCCTTTGGGGGACTAGTCTACGAGCAGTACTTC.

The J gene is TRBJ1-3, the V gene TRBV6-5; 10 nucleotides match TRBD1. This CDR3 is 16 amino acids long. Trimming took 4 bases from V and 2 from J; bases not matched to a gene: 5. Germline V lookup: CDR1 MNHEY, CDR2 SVGAGI. CDR3 in amino acids: CASSSGTGVPGNTIYF. In DNA form, the CDR3 reads TGTGCCAGCAGTTCCGGGACAGGGGTTCCTGGAAACACCATATATTTT.

This sequence joins TRBV5-6 and TRBJ2-7; 8 bases align to TRBD2. This CDR3 is built from 16 residues. Germline V CDR1 and CDR2: SGHDT, YYEEEE. With V trimmed by 0 bases and J by 4 bases, 9 bases remained unmatched. The DNA for the CDR3 is TGTGCCAGCAGCTTGGTTGGACTAGCCAGACGATACGAGCAGTACTTC. Translation gives CASSLVGLARRYEQYF.

This chain links TRBV7-9 with TRBJ1-2; D uncertain. The CDR3 has 16 amino acids. V was cut by 2 bases and J by 4 bases, with 17 bases left in between. Germline CDR1 reads SEHNR; CDR2 reads FQNEAQ (reference sequence). The CDR3 here is CASSLNSAWYSYGYTF. CDR3 nucleotides: TGTGCCAGCAGCTTAAACTCCGCTTGGTATAGCTATGGCTACACCTTC.

The chain links TRBV18 to TRBJ1-4, with 9 bases lining up with TRBD1. This CDR3 contains 17 residues. The germline CDR1 and CDR2 sequences are KGHSH and LQKENI. V shed 3 bases and J 8 bases; nucleotides not matched to a gene: 13. The CDR3 here is CASSPPGSGTGREKLFF. CDR3 bases: TGTGCCAGCTCACCTCCTGGGTCCGGGACAGGGCGAGAAAAACTGTTTTTT.